This is a list of T cell receptor beta chains from one sample in a study of T cell repertoires in ileal Crohn's disease. Repertoires were generated with immunoSEQ multiplex PCR, while TCRdb's copy carries only in-frame clones and drops some. The data contain about 8,400 clones, 80% of them seen just once; the ten biggest clones take up 9.5% to 15%. The sample taken for sequencing was ileal tissue. The receptors stem from an adult with Crohn's disease. Both conserved end residues are part of each CDR3. A D gene is named only where the DNA matches it firmly.

>TRBJ2-2|TRBD2|TRBV7-3
TGTGCCAGCAGTCCTCAGGGACTAGCGAACACCGGGGAGCTGTTTTTT
CASSPQGLANTGELFF
>TRBJ1-1|TRBD1|TRBV18
TGTGCCAGCTCACCGGGACAGCTAGCGAACACTGAAGCTTTCTTT
CASSPGQLANTEAFF
>TRBJ2-3|.|TRBV29-1
TGCAGCGGGTCCAAAAATGGGTATAGTACAGATACGCAGTATTTT
CSGSKNGYSTDTQYF
>TRBJ1-2|.|TRBV7-2
TGTGCCAGCAGCCCTCGCGCGGGGCAGGGGAATGGCTACACCTTC
CASSPRAGQGNGYTF
>TRBJ1-4|TRBD1|TRBV30
TGTGCCTGGAGTGTACCATGGACGGGACAGGATAATGAAAAACTGTTTTTT
CAWSVPWTGQDNEKLFF
>TRBJ2-3|.|TRBV29-1
TGCAGCGTTGAAGGGGGGGGCACAGATACGCAGTATTTT
CSVEGGGTDTQYF
>TRBJ2-1|.|TRBV4-2
TGTGCCAGCAGCCAAGATTCCGGGGGCAGCTCCTACAATGAGCAGTTCTTC
CASSQDSGGSSYNEQFF
>TRBJ2-7|.|TRBV7-2
TGTGCCAGCAGCCCTGGACAGGGACTATCCTACGAGCAGTACTTC
CASSPGQGLSYEQYF
>TRBJ1-1|.|TRBV5-4
TGTGCCAGCAGCACGGTGAACACTGAAGCTTTCTTT
CASSTVNTEAFF
>TRBJ2-7|.|TRBV7-8
TGTGCCAGCAGCCTTATAGCGAGACGGGACGAGCAGTACTTC
CASSLIARRDEQYF
>TRBJ2-7|TRBD1|TRBV11-3
TGTGCCAGCAGCCCTCTCCCGGGACAGGGCGTCTACGAGCAGTACTTC
CASSPLPGQGVYEQYF